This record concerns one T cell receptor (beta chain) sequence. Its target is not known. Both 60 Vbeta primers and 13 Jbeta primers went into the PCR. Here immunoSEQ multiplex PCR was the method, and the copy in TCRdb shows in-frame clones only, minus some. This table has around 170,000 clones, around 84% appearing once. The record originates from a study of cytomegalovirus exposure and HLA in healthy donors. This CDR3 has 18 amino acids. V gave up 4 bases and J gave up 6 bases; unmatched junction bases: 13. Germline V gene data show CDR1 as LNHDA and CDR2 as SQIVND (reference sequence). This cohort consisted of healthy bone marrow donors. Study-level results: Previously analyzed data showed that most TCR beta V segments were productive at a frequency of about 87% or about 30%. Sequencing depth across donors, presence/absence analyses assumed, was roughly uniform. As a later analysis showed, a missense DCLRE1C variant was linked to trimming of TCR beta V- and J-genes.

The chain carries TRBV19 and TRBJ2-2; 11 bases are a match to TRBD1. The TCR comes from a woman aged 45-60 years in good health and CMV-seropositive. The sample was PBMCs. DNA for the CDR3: TGTGCCAGTAGTACCCGGGACAGGGGGGTAAGAAGGTCCGGGGAGCTGTTTTTT. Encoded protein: CASSTRDRGVRRSGELFF.